The rows below give T cell receptor beta chains drawn from one sample of a study of vaccination and CD4 T cells after COVID-19. TCRdb re-derived calls from the PCR reads in MiXCR, one entry per CDR3 protein. The sample has 10,000 to 15,000 distinct CDR3 sequences, 70% to 75% seen once. No antigen has been identified for these receptors. The source was CD4+ T cells from blood, cultured in vitro, collected after SARS-CoV-2 vaccination. All receptors derive from a human donor who received a COVID-19 vaccine. Both conserved end residues are part of each CDR3. Fields, in order: D gene, J gene, clone size, V gene, CDR3 DNA, CDR3 protein. D genes are given only for firm matches. Clone size, where shown, is once, few, many, or a class for clones that have expanded.

D: TRBD1; J: TRBJ1-1; size: -; V: TRBV29-1; DNA: TGCAGCGGCACAGGGGGGGTGCACACTGAAGCTTTCTTT; CDR3: CSGTGGVHTEAFF
D: -; J: TRBJ1-5; size: -; V: TRBV6-1; DNA: TGTGCCAGCAGTGAAGCTTACAGCTCTAGCAATCAGCCCCAGCATTTT; CDR3: CASSEAYSSSNQPQHF
D: -; J: TRBJ1-1; size: -; V: TRBV2; DNA: TGTGCCAGCCAAGGGGATATGAACACTGAAGCTTTCTTT; CDR3: CASQGDMNTEAFF
D: TRBD1; J: TRBJ1-1; size: -; V: TRBV19; DNA: TGTGCCAGTAGTATCCAGGGGACAGCCACTGAAGCTTTCTTT; CDR3: CASSIQGTATEAFF
D: -; J: TRBJ1-2; size: -; V: TRBV6-1; DNA: TGTGCCAGCAGTGAAAATTATGACAACTATGGCTACACCTTC; CDR3: CASSENYDNYGYTF
D: -; J: TRBJ1-2; size: -; V: TRBV12-3/TRBV12-4; DNA: TGTGCCAGCAGTTTAGAGGTCAGGGGTATTACTGGCTACACCTTC; CDR3: CASSLEVRGITGYTF
D: TRBD2; J: TRBJ2-3; size: -; V: TRBV3-1; DNA: TGTGCCAGCAGCCAACTAGCGGGGGGCCCAGATACGCAGTATTTT; CDR3: CASSQLAGGPDTQYF
D: -; J: TRBJ2-2; size: -; V: TRBV30; DNA: TGTGCCTGGACCCACTGGGGGGCAACCGGGGAGCTGTTTTTT; CDR3: CAWTHWGATGELFF
D: -; J: TRBJ1-1; size: -; V: TRBV19; DNA: TGTGCCAGTAGTGGGATCACCAACACTGAAGCTTTCTTT; CDR3: CASSGITNTEAFF
D: TRBD1; J: TRBJ1-2; size: few; V: TRBV20-1; DNA: TGCAGTGCTAGCCCACCAGGACAGGGGGCAGGTTATGGCTACACCTTC; CDR3: CSASPPGQGAGYGYTF
D: -; J: TRBJ2-1; size: -; V: TRBV6-1; DNA: TGTGCCAGCAAGGAACTAGTTGCCAATGAGCAGTTCTTC; CDR3: CASKELVANEQFF
D: TRBD2; J: TRBJ2-3; size: -; V: TRBV7-2; DNA: TGTGCCAGCAGCCCCGCGGGGGTGGGTTCAGATACGCAGTATTTT; CDR3: CASSPAGVGSDTQYF
D: TRBD1; J: TRBJ2-4; size: -; V: TRBV19; DNA: TGTGCCAGTAGTCCCGGGACAGGGAGATACAATGCCAAAAACATTCAGTACTTC; CDR3: CASSPGTGRYNAKNIQYF
D: -; J: TRBJ2-5; size: -; V: TRBV30; DNA: TGTGCCTGGACTCGAAACCAGGGCTCCCAAGAGACCCAGTACTTC; CDR3: CAWTRNQGSQETQYF
D: -; J: TRBJ2-3; size: -; V: TRBV6-1; DNA: TGTGCCAGCAGCGCGGTCGATACGCAGTATTTT; CDR3: CASSAVDTQYF
D: -; J: TRBJ2-5; size: -; V: TRBV14; DNA: TGTGCCAGCAGCCAGTTCAGGGGAGAGACCCAGTACTTC; CDR3: CASSQFRGETQYF
D: -; J: TRBJ1-2; size: -; V: TRBV6-1; DNA: TGTGCCAGCAGTCTACAGGGTTCGGGTGGCTACACCTTC; CDR3: CASSLQGSGGYTF
D: -; J: TRBJ2-2; size: -; V: TRBV12-5; DNA: TGTGCTAGTGGTTTGGAGAACACCGGGGAGCTGTTTTTT; CDR3: CASGLENTGELFF
D: TRBD1; J: TRBJ2-5; size: once; V: TRBV24-1; DNA: TGTGCCACCAGTGATTCGGGACAGGGGGGTGAGACCCAGTACTTC; CDR3: CATSDSGQGGETQYF
D: -; J: TRBJ1-2; size: -; V: TRBV7-9; DNA: TGTGCCAGCAGCTTACACGGAAACTATGGCTACACCTTC; CDR3: CASSLHGNYGYTF
D: TRBD1; J: TRBJ2-3; size: -; V: TRBV29-1; DNA: TGCAGCGTTACAACAGGGGCCCCTGGGCAGTATTTT; CDR3: CSVTTGAPGQYF
D: TRBD2; J: TRBJ2-1; size: -; V: TRBV7-8; DNA: TGTGCCAGCAGCCGTAGACTAGCGGGGGCAAGTGTGAATGAGCAGTTCTTC; CDR3: CASSRRLAGASVNEQFF
D: TRBD2; J: TRBJ2-5; size: -; V: TRBV20-1; DNA: TGCAGTGCCTCTAGCGGGGGGGCCTTAGAGACCCAGTACTTC; CDR3: CSASSGGALETQYF
D: TRBD1; J: TRBJ1-2; size: -; V: TRBV5-4; DNA: TGTGCCAGCAGCGGGGCCCGGGACAGCGGGGATGGCTACACCTTC; CDR3: CASSGARDSGDGYTF
D: -; J: TRBJ1-5; size: once; V: TRBV15; DNA: TGTGCCACCAGCAGAGATCTGGCGGGGCAGGGCAATCAGCCCCAGCATTTT; CDR3: CATSRDLAGQGNQPQHF
D: -; J: TRBJ2-2; size: -; V: TRBV7-9; DNA: TGTGCCAGCAGTTACCTGTCGTCCTTCACCGGGGAGCTGTTTTTT; CDR3: CASSYLSSFTGELFF
D: -; J: TRBJ1-3; size: -; V: TRBV30; DNA: TGTGCCTGGAGTGGGGATCAATGGGTAGGGAAGAGCTCTGGAAACACCATATATTTT; CDR3: CAWSGDQWVGKSSGNTIYF
D: -; J: TRBJ2-5; size: -; V: TRBV24-1; DNA: TGTGCCACCAGTGGCGGGTTCCAAGAGACCCAGTACTTC; CDR3: CATSGGFQETQYF
D: -; J: TRBJ1-4; size: medium-sized; V: TRBV27; DNA: TGTGCCAGCAGTTCCAGACCGAATGAAAAACTGTTTTTT; CDR3: CASSSRPNEKLFF
D: -; J: TRBJ1-5; size: -; V: TRBV19; DNA: TGTGCCAGTAGCCACCAACAAGGGGGCAATCAGCCCCAGCATTTT; CDR3: CASSHQQGGNQPQHF
D: -; J: TRBJ1-2; size: -; V: TRBV19; DNA: TGTGCCAGTAGTATTATCGGGGGCAGGGGCTATGGCTACACCTTC; CDR3: CASSIIGGRGYGYTF
D: TRBD1; J: TRBJ1-2; size: large; V: TRBV19; DNA: TGTGCCAGTAGTGCAACAGGGGGCCGAGGCTATGGCTACACCTTC; CDR3: CASSATGGRGYGYTF
D: -; J: TRBJ1-3; size: once; V: TRBV7-8; DNA: TGTGCCAGCAGCCGGACGTCTCCTGGAAACACCATATATTTT; CDR3: CASSRTSPGNTIYF
D: -; J: TRBJ2-3; size: few; V: TRBV6-5; DNA: TGTGCCAGCAGTTACTCGACAGGGAGGGCAGATACGCAGTATTTT; CDR3: CASSYSTGRADTQYF
D: TRBD2; J: TRBJ2-5; size: -; V: TRBV15; DNA: TGTGCCACCAGCGCGCCGGGACTAGCGGGGAAAGAGACCCAGTACTTC; CDR3: CATSAPGLAGKETQYF
D: -; J: TRBJ2-3; size: once; V: TRBV15; DNA: TGTGCCACCAGCAGAGATAAAGGAAGGGCAGATACGCAGTATTTT; CDR3: CATSRDKGRADTQYF
D: TRBD2; J: TRBJ2-7; size: -; V: TRBV5-4; DNA: TGTGCCAGCAGCTTGGGATTAGCGGGGGGCACCTACGAGCAGTACTTC; CDR3: CASSLGLAGGTYEQYF
D: -; J: TRBJ1-5; size: -; V: TRBV12-3/TRBV12-4; DNA: TGTGCCAGCAGTTTAGGGCAGGGGCAGCCCCAGCATTTT; CDR3: CASSLGQGQPQHF
D: TRBD1; J: TRBJ1-1; size: -; V: TRBV30; DNA: TGTGCCTGGAGTGTAAAGGCGGCAGGGGGCCCTGAAGCTTTCTTT; CDR3: CAWSVKAAGGPEAFF
D: -; J: TRBJ1-5; size: -; V: TRBV6-4; DNA: TGTGCCAGCAGTGACTCTTTAACCTATAGCAATCAGCCCCAGCATTTT; CDR3: CASSDSLTYSNQPQHF
D: -; J: TRBJ1-3; size: -; V: TRBV7-2; DNA: TGTGCCAGCAGCTTAGCGACAGGTTACTCTGGAAACACCATATATTTT; CDR3: CASSLATGYSGNTIYF
D: TRBD1; J: TRBJ1-2; size: -; V: TRBV10-3; DNA: TGTGCCATTAGACAGGGGGCAGCTCCTGGCTACACCTTC; CDR3: CAIRQGAAPGYTF
D: -; J: TRBJ2-3; size: once; V: TRBV4-2; DNA: TGTGCCAGCAGCCAAAATGGAGGGGGCGTAGATACGCAGTATTTT; CDR3: CASSQNGGGVDTQYF
D: -; J: TRBJ1-1; size: -; V: TRBV20-1; DNA: TGCAGTGCGCGACGCCGGGGGGGGAGAATGAACACTGAAGCTTTCTTT; CDR3: CSARRRGGRMNTEAFF
D: -; J: TRBJ2-7; size: -; V: TRBV20-1; DNA: TGCAGTGCTAGAGAGGGAGGGGGCTACGAGCAGTACTTC; CDR3: CSAREGGGYEQYF
D: -; J: TRBJ1-2; size: -; V: TRBV30; DNA: TGTGCCTGGTCTGTGGCCCTAACTAACTATGGCTACACCTTC; CDR3: CAWSVALTNYGYTF
D: TRBD1; J: TRBJ2-5; size: once; V: TRBV5-4; DNA: TGTGCCAGCAGCCCTAACAGGGGGCTAGAACAAGAGACCCAGTACTTC; CDR3: CASSPNRGLEQETQYF
D: TRBD2; J: TRBJ2-3; size: -; V: TRBV11-1; DNA: TGTGCCAGCAGCTCCGGACTAGCGGACCCAGATACGCAGTATTTT; CDR3: CASSSGLADPDTQYF
D: -; J: TRBJ1-4; size: -; V: TRBV27; DNA: TGTGCCAGCACCGATCCCAAAACTAATGAAAAACTGTTTTTT; CDR3: CASTDPKTNEKLFF
D: -; J: TRBJ1-5; size: -; V: TRBV27; DNA: TGTGCCAGCAGTTTGTACAGGGAGGCAAATAGACAGCCCCAGCATTTT; CDR3: CASSLYREANRQPQHF
D: -; J: TRBJ2-5; size: -; V: TRBV14; DNA: TGTGCCAGCAGCTGGACCGTCCAAGAGACCCAGTACTTC; CDR3: CASSWTVQETQYF
D: -; J: TRBJ1-1; size: -; V: TRBV20-1; DNA: TGCAGTGCCGCCCCTGACGGGACACTGAACACTGAAGCTTTCTTT; CDR3: CSAAPDGTLNTEAFF
D: TRBD1; J: TRBJ1-2; size: -; V: TRBV20-1; DNA: TGCAGTGCTAGAGATCTACGAGGACAGGGTCCCCGATTTAACTATGGCTACACCTTC; CDR3: CSARDLRGQGPRFNYGYTF
D: -; J: TRBJ2-3; size: -; V: TRBV19; DNA: TGTGCCAGTAGTCCTAGGGGGAGCTCAGTTACGCAGTATTTT; CDR3: CASSPRGSSVTQYF
D: TRBD2; J: TRBJ2-3; size: -; V: TRBV20-1; DNA: TGCAGTGCTAGCGGAGCGGGAAACACAGATACGCAGTATTTT; CDR3: CSASGAGNTDTQYF